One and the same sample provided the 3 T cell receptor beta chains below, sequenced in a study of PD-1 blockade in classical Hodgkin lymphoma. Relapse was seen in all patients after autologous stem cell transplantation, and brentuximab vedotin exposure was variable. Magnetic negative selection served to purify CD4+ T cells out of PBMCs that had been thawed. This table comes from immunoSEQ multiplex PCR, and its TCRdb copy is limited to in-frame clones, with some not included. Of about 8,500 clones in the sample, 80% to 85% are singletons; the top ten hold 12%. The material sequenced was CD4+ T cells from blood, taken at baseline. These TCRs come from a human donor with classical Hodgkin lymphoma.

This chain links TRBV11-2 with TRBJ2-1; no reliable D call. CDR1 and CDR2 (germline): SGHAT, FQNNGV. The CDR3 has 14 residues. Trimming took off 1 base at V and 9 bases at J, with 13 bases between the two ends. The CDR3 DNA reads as TGTGCCAGCAGCTTAGGTACGGGCTTGGGTGAGCAGTTCTTC. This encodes CASSLGTGLGEQFF.

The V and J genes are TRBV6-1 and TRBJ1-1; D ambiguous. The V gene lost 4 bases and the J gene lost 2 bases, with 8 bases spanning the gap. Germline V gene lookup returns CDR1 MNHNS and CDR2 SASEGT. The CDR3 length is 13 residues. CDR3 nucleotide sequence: TGTGCCAGCAGTGTGGAGATAAACACTGAAGCTTTCTTT. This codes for CASSVEINTEAFF.

The DNA of the CDR3 is TGTGCCAGCAGCCGAGGGACAGGGGGCACCATGAACACTGAAGCTTTCTTT. Its protein product is CASSRGTGGTMNTEAFF. V gene TRBV7-9 combines with J gene TRBJ1-1, with 12 bases identical to TRBD1. The CDR3 is 17 residues long. Germline CDR1 and CDR2: SEHNR and FQNEAQ (reference sequence). Trimming cost V 5 bases and J 0 bases; bases outside gene matches: 7.